The clone carrying this T cell receptor (beta chain) was found a few times. The antigen is undetermined. This entry is derived from a study of a mutant IDH1 vaccine in newly diagnosed glioma. On the study more broadly: The vaccination schedule gave patients eight doses in weeks 1, 3, 5, 7, 11, 15, 19 and 23. Investigators started vaccination 4-6 weeks after radiotherapy alone, or with temozolomide cycles.

Method: immunoSEQ multiplex PCR; TCRdb's copy keeps in-frame clones and lacks some. The sample gives about 20,000 clones, around 82% of which show up once; approximately 13% is in the top ten. Per the germline V gene, CDR1 is SGHRS and CDR2 is YFSETQ. V lost 5 bases and J 2 bases, leaving 13 bases between the germline ends. There are 14 residues in the CDR3. Noted time point: week 23, last vaccination. Doses consisted of 300 ug of mutant IDH1 20-mer peptide each, paired with topical imiquimod. This TCR was recovered from a man younger than 40 with glioma. The sample consisted of PBMCs, taken from a glioma patient whose treatment included an IDH1 peptide vaccine. The genes are TRBV5-1 and TRBJ1-1, with D perhaps TRBD1 (5 bases). CDR3 coding DNA: TGCGCCAGCAGATTACAGGCGATCAACACTGAAGCTTTCTTT. The encoded protein is CASRLQAINTEAFF.